The 29 T cell receptor beta chains below were found in one sample sequenced in a study of T cell responses to AZD1222 COVID-19 vaccine. This table comes from immunoSEQ multiplex PCR, and its TCRdb copy is limited to in-frame clones, with some not included. The repertoire includes roughly 120,000 clones, 90% to 95% of them detected once, and approximately 3% sits in the top ten. The sample in question was peripheral blood, obtained on day 0 of AZD1222 vaccination. The source is an adult in good health.

The V and J genes are TRBV5-1 and TRBJ2-5, with 10 bases lining up with TRBD2. V shed 1 base and J 4 bases; nucleotides not matched to a gene: 7. The CDR3 sequence is 16 residues long. CDR1 and CDR2 (germline): SGHRS, YFSETQ. CDR3 sequence reads: CASSLWASGSSETQYF. Here the CDR3 DNA reads TGCGCCAGCAGCTTGTGGGCTAGCGGGAGTTCAGAGACCCAGTACTTC.

The chain combines TRBV29-1 with TRBJ1-2; unclear D gene. CDR1 and CDR2 (germline): SQVTM, ANQGSEA. The CDR3 spans 11 residues. V dropped 4 bases and J dropped 6 bases, with 9 bases sitting between them. The CDR3 nucleotides are TGCAGCGTTGTGGCATCCAATGGCTACACCTTC. Translated: CSVVASNGYTF.

The chain carries TRBV3-1 (or the pseudogene TRBV3-2) and TRBJ2-7; D unclear. The germline V and J ends were trimmed by 1 base and 0 bases, with 13 bases remaining between them. The germline CDR1 and CDR2 sequences are LGHDT and YNNKEL (reference sequence). CDR3 length: 16 amino acids. The CDR3 DNA sequence: TGTGCCAGCAGCCAAGCGATCCAGGCTTACTCCTACGAGCAGTACTTC. This translates into CASSQAIQAYSYEQYF.

This chain connects TRBV5-5 to TRBJ1-2; the D is unclear. Trimming shortened V by 4 bases and J by 7 bases, and 11 bases separated the two germline ends. The CDR3 extends over 12 amino acids. Germline assignment: CDR1 SGHKS and CDR2 YYEKEE (reference sequence). The CDR3: CASSPVDLGYTF. The CDR3 nucleotides read TGTGCCAGCAGCCCCGTGGACCTTGGCTACACCTTC.

The chain is built from TRBV7-6 and TRBJ2-5; 8 bases agree with TRBD2. CDR1 is SGHVS and CDR2 is FNYEAQ in the germline V gene. The CDR3 is made up of 16 amino acids. V shed 4 bases and J 1 base; nucleotides not matched to a gene: 8. In DNA form, the CDR3 reads TGTGCCAGCAGCTCCCCGGGACTAGGGGCCCAAGAGACCCAGTACTTC. Amino acid sequence: CASSSPGLGAQETQYF.

The V call is TRBV4-1, the J call TRBJ2-5; 10 bases line up with TRBD1. Per the germline V gene, CDR1 is MGHRA and CDR2 is YSYEKL. Trimming at V came to 8 bases and at J to 3 bases, leaving 3 bases not matched to a gene. This CDR3 contains 13 residues. The CDR3 protein is CASSGTGEETQYF. The CDR3 DNA reads TGCGCCAGCTCGGGGACAGGGGAAGAGACCCAGTACTTC.

The chain's CDR3 is CASSLWGIGNTEAFF. CDR3 nucleotide sequence: TGTGCCAGCAGCTTATGGGGCATAGGGAACACTGAAGCTTTCTTT. V is TRBV7-8 and J is TRBJ1-1, with a tentative D call TRBD1 (5 bases). Per the germline V gene, CDR1 is SGHVS and CDR2 is FQNEAQ. V dropped 2 bases and J dropped 1 base, with 11 bases sitting between them. The CDR3 covers 15 residues.

The gene calls are TRBV4-1 and TRBJ1-1; D perhaps matches TRBD1 (6 bases). Germline values: CDR1 MGHRA, CDR2 YSYEKL. V was clipped by 1 base and J by 1 base, with 13 bases between them. The CDR3 is made up of 16 amino acids. The CDR3 bases are TGCGCCAGCAGCCAAGCGTCGGCGACAGGGAACACTGAAGCTTTCTTT. It yields the protein CASSQASATGNTEAFF.

The chain uses TRBV2 and TRBJ2-1; D tentatively fits TRBD1 or TRBD2 (6 bases each). V lost 5 bases and J 3 bases, leaving 17 bases between the germline ends. The CDR3 is 16 residues long. The germline V gene encodes CDR1 SNHLY and CDR2 FYNNEI. The CDR3 is CASSPADRRVYNEQFF. CDR3 nucleotides: TGTGCCAGCAGTCCAGCAGACAGGAGGGTCTACAATGAGCAGTTCTTC.

This chain uses TRBV7-3 with TRBJ1-1; D is ambiguous. The V and J ends lost 3 bases and 0 bases respectively, with 5 bases between them. The CDR3 consists of 13 residues. Germline V lookup: CDR1 SGHTA, CDR2 FQGTGA. The CDR3 coding sequence is TGTGCCAGCAGCTTGTGGGTGAACACTGAAGCTTTCTTT. It encodes CASSLWVNTEAFF. The full variable domain, in which reference TRBV7-3 and TRBJ1-1 provide the parts outside the CDR3, is GAGVSQTPSNKVTEKGKYVELRCDPISGHTALYWYRQSLGQGPEFLIYFQGTGAADDSGLPNDRFFAVRPEGSVSTLKIQRTERGDSAVYLCASSLWVNTEAFFGQGTRLTVV.

The chain is built from TRBV12-5 and TRBJ2-7, with 10 positions matching TRBD1. Trimming took 1 base from V and 5 from J; bases not matched to a gene: 5. The CDR3 runs 15 residues. Germline V lookup: CDR1 LGHNT, CDR2 FRNRAP. In DNA form, the CDR3 reads TGTGCTAGTGGTTTGGGCACCGGGACAGGGGACGAGCAGTACTTC. This translates into CASGLGTGTGDEQYF.

This sequence joins TRBV10-3 and TRBJ1-4; weak D call: TRBD1 (6 bases). The germline V gene encodes CDR1 ENHRY and CDR2 SYGVKD. V lost 3 bases, J lost 7 bases, and 12 bases lay in between. The CDR3 runs to 14 residues. In DNA, the CDR3 is TGTGCCATCAGTGAAACGGGGGCTGGTGAAAAACTGTTTTTT. This encodes CAISETGAGEKLFF.

This chain's CDR3 is CASSIGGHLNYGYTF. CDR3 sequence (DNA): TGTGCCAGTAGTATAGGTGGGCATTTGAACTATGGCTACACCTTC. The chain carries TRBV19 and TRBJ1-2; no reliable D call. This CDR3 has 15 amino acids. Germline CDR1 reads LNHDA; CDR2 reads SQIVND (reference sequence). V lost 1 base, J lost 2 bases, and 11 bases lay in between.

The chain uses TRBV20-1 and TRBJ2-5, with D unresolved. Trimming shortened V by 3 bases and J by 5 bases, and 13 bases separated the two germline ends. The CDR3 is 13 amino acids. Germline V gene sequence: CDR1 DFQATT, CDR2 SNEGSKA (reference sequence). The CDR3 sequence: CSASWLPKETQYF. The CDR3 bases are TGCAGTGCTAGTTGGCTACCCAAGGAGACCCAGTACTTC.

The chain joins TRBV5-1 to TRBJ2-7; tentative D call: TRBD1 (6 bases). CDR3 length equals 12 residues. Germline loops: CDR1 SGHRS, CDR2 YFSETQ. V shed 4 bases and J shed 4 bases, with 9 bases lying between them. Written as DNA, the CDR3 is TGCGCCAGCAGCATGGACAGTTACGAGCAGTACTTC. It encodes CASSMDSYEQYF.

This rearrangement joins TRBV5-4 to TRBJ2-1; D gene ambiguous. Germline assignment: CDR1 SGHNT and CDR2 YYREEE (reference sequence). Trimming removed 2 bases from V and 9 bases from J, with 6 bases in between. This CDR3 is built from 11 residues. CDR3 bases: TGTGCCAGCAGCTTAAGCCGTGAGCAGTTCTTC. It specifies CASSLSREQFF.

The sample holds a few counts of this clone. V usage is TRBV7-8 and J usage is TRBJ2-3, with 7 bases identical to TRBD2. CDR3 length equals 15 residues. Per germline, CDR1 SGHVS and CDR2 FQNEAQ. V lost 2 bases to trimming and J lost 4 bases; unmatched junction nucleotides: 6. CDR3 in DNA: TGTGCCAGCAGCTTATCGACTAGCAGGGCAGATACGCAGTATTTT. As protein: CASSLSTSRADTQYF.

This clone occurred once. This chain joins TRBV3-1 (or the pseudogene TRBV3-2) and TRBJ2-7, with D unresolved. Per germline, CDR1 LGHDT and CDR2 YNNKEL (reference sequence). CDR3 length equals 11 residues. Trimming shortened V by 1 base and J by 10 bases, and 8 bases separated the two germline ends. Here the CDR3 reads CASSQGAVQYF. DNA for the CDR3: TGTGCCAGCAGCCAAGGAGCAGTACAGTACTTC.

The chain employs TRBV4-3 and TRBJ1-1; D is uncertain. The CDR3 runs 15 residues. The germline V and J ends were trimmed by 4 bases and 1 base, with 13 bases remaining between them. CDR1 and CDR2 from the germline V gene are LGHNA and YSLEER. The CDR3 reads CASSRWLDANTEAFF. Here the CDR3 DNA reads TGCGCCAGCAGCCGGTGGTTGGACGCGAACACTGAAGCTTTCTTT.

V is TRBV5-4 and J is TRBJ2-7; 9 nucleotides line up with TRBD1. Trimming removed 5 bases from V and 5 bases from J; junction bases left unmatched: 8. The germline CDR1 and CDR2 sequences are SGHNT and YYREEE (reference sequence). The CDR3 runs 14 residues. The CDR3 here is CASRRTGVDNEQYF. CDR3 nucleotide sequence: TGTGCCAGCAGGCGGACAGGGGTGGACAACGAGCAGTACTTC. Full variable domain (remainder filled in from reference TRBV5-4 and TRBJ2-7): ETGVTQSPTHLIKTRGQQVTLRCSSQSGHNTVSWYQQALGQGPQFIFQYYREEENGRGNFPPRFSGLQFPNYSSELNVNALELDDSALYLCASRRTGVDNEQYFGPGTRLTVT.

The chain joins TRBV7-9 to TRBJ1-2; D is perhaps TRBD1 (5 bases). This CDR3 has 13 residues. Trimming left V 0 bases short and J 7 bases short, with 9 bases between. Per the germline V gene, CDR1 is SEHNR and CDR2 is FQNEAQ (reference sequence). The CDR3 DNA is TGTGCCAGCAGCTTAGCTGGGGGAGCTGGCTACACCTTC. It translates to CASSLAGGAGYTF.

The CDR3 nucleotides read TGTGCCAGCAGTTCACGGCGGACCGGGGAGCTGTTTTTT. Protein: CASSSRRTGELFF. The chain has TRBV28 and TRBJ2-2, with no clear D. The germline CDR1 and CDR2 sequences are MDHEN and SYDVKM. The CDR3 runs to 13 residues. Trimming pared 4 bases from V and 5 bases from J, leaving 8 bases between.

This clone appeared a few times. The genes are TRBV5-6 and TRBJ2-7; D is uncertain. The V gene's germline CDR1 is SGHDT and CDR2 YYEEEE. V lost 0 bases and J lost 4, with 5 bases in between. The CDR3 spans 12 residues. The CDR3 nucleotides read TGTGCCAGCAGCTTGGATGCATACGAGCAGTACTTC. Translating gives CASSLDAYEQYF.

The V gene is TRBV6-2 or TRBV6-3, the J gene TRBJ1-1; unclear D gene. This CDR3 region has 15 residues. V dropped 4 bases and J dropped 2 bases, with 14 bases sitting between them. CDR1 MNHEY and CDR2 SVGEGT come from the germline V gene. CDR3 sequence (DNA): TGTGCCAGCAGTTTCCCAAAGACACCTAACACTGAAGCTTTCTTT. Translated: CASSFPKTPNTEAFF.

Note on this clone: Its ends do not fully match the called genes, so a read error is possible. The rearrangement uses TRBV15 and TRBJ1-6; D possibly corresponds to TRBD1 (5 bases). Germline V gene sequence: CDR1 LNHNV, CDR2 YYDKDF (reference sequence). CDR3 size: 19 residues. CDR3 region: CATSREGIQLGLEGSPLHF. In nucleotides, the CDR3 is TGTGCCACCAGCCGAGAAGGGATACAACTGGGACTTGAGGGGTCACCCCTCCACTTT.

Written as DNA, the CDR3 is TGTGCCAGTACTACCAACATGAACACTGAAGCTTTCTTT. As protein: CASTTNMNTEAFF. The chain recombines TRBV19 with TRBJ1-1; D not resolved. This CDR3 comprises 13 residues. Deletions cut 7 bases from V and 0 bases from J, with 9 bases between. Germline V gene data show CDR1 as LNHDA and CDR2 as SQIVND (reference sequence).

The chain employs TRBV10-1 and TRBJ2-5; 8 bases align to TRBD1. The CDR3 contains 14 residues. The junction had 4 bases not matched to a gene; V was cut back by 2 bases and J by 5 bases. Germline loops: CDR1 WNHNN, CDR2 SYGVQD (reference sequence). In nucleotides, the CDR3 is TGCGCCAGCAGTGAGGCAGGGGGCGCGGAGACCCAGTACTTC. Amino acid sequence: CASSEAGGAETQYF.

The chain's CDR3 is CASSEHQGHSPLHF. CDR3 DNA: TGTGCCAGCAGTGAACACCAGGGGCATTCACCCCTCCACTTT. This rearrangement joins TRBV6-1 to TRBJ1-6, with a possible D match to TRBD1 (6 bases). The CDR3 spans 14 residues. Between the trimmed V and J ends, which lost 2 bases and 8 bases, there was a span of 10 bases. CDR1 MNHNS and CDR2 SASEGT come from the germline V gene.

The chain employs TRBV2 and TRBJ1-3, with D hard to call. The CDR3 runs 11 residues. V dropped 4 bases and J dropped 11 bases, with 9 bases sitting between them. Germline V gives CDR1 SNHLY, CDR2 FYNNEI. This CDR3 reads CASSAWASIYF. The CDR3 coding sequence is TGTGCCAGCAGTGCGTGGGCCTCCATATATTTT.